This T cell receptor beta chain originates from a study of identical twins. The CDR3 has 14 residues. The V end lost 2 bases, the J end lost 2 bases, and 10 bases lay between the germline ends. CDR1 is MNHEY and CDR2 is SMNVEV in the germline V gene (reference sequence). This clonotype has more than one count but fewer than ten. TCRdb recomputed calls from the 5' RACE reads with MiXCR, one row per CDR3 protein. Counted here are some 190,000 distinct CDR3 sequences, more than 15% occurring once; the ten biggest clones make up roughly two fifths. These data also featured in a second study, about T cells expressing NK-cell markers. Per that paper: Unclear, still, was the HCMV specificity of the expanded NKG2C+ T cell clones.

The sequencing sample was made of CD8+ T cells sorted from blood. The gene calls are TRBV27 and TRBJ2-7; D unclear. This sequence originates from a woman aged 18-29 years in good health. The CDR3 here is CASSLLETPYEQYF. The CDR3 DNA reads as TGTGCCAGCAGTTTACTCGAGACCCCCTACGAGCAGTACTTC.